The clone carrying this T cell receptor (beta chain) was recorded many times. The antigen remains unidentified. For sorted subsets, approximately 200 ng DNA per replicate equaled roughly 30,000 T cell genomes. Methods used by the authors: ImmunoSEQ yielded junction-only sequences lacking quality scores, so filtering differed. The protocol was immunoSEQ multiplex PCR, while the TCRdb copy is restricted to in-frame clones and leaves out a portion. D and trimming were read from the DNA, whereas the V and J calls and clone size are those reported in that table. The sample has 650,000 to 750,000 clones, more than 70% seen once. With 6 bases removed from V and 4 bases from J, the gap between germline ends came to 16 bases. The CDR3 sequence is 15 residues long. Germline V gene data show CDR1 as MDHEN and CDR2 as SYDVKM. The sample comes from a study of shared clonotypes between healthy human individuals. At the level of the study: A donor's plate count was three for CD4 naive and three for CD4 memory; CD8 naive had two and CD8 memory one. Study-level points and caveats: A limitation of the genetic and exposure-history diversity represented arose from few donors.

Sequencing was performed on memory CD4+ T cells sorted from blood. Subset specified: CD45RA-negative fraction. The sequence was collected from a woman under 40 in good health. The genes are TRBV28 and TRBJ1-5; TRBD1 is a possible D gene (5 bases). CDR3 residues: CASSYTGARNQPQHF. The CDR3 DNA is TGTGCCAGCAGCTATACCGGGGCGAGGAATCAGCCCCAGCATTTT.